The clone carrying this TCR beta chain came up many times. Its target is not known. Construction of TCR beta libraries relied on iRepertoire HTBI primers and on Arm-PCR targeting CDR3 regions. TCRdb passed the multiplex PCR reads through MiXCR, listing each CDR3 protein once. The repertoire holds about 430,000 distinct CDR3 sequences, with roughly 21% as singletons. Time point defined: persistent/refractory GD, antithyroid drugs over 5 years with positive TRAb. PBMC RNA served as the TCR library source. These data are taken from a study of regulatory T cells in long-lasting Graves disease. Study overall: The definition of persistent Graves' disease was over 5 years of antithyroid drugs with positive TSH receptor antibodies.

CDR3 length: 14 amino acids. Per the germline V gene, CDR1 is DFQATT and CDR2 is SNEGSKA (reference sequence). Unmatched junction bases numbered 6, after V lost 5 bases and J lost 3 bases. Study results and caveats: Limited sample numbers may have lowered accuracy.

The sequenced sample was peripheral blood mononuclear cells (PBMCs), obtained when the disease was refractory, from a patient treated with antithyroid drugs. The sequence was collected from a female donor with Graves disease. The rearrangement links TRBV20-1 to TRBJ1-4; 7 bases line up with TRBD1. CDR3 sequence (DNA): TGCAGTGCTTCGAGACAGGGAGCTAATGAAAAACTGTTTTTT. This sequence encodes CSASRQGANEKLFF.